This T cell receptor beta chain is drawn from a study of cytomegalovirus exposure and HLA in healthy donors. Produced via immunoSEQ multiplex PCR; TCRdb's table is partial and in-frame only. The sample has fewer than 75,000 clones, 94% seen once; the top ten hold 1.5% to 2%. Trimming removed 8 bases from V and 0 bases from J; junction bases left unmatched: 9. Looked up from germline, CDR1 is SQVTM and CDR2 is ANQGSEA. The CDR3 length is 15 residues. This chain joins TRBV29-1 and TRBJ2-1, with TRBD2 matching 8 bases. Sequencing was performed on PBMCs. This sequence was found in a young woman in good health and CMV-seropositive. DNA of the CDR3: TGCAGCACGCTCCGAAGCGGGAGCTCCTACAATGAGCAGTTCTTC. Translating gives CSTLRSGSSYNEQFF.